This TCR beta chain was found in a study of shared clonotypes between healthy human individuals. Study-level points and caveats: What naive subsets generally showed was a larger estimated richness than memory subsets showed.

On this clone: Its target is unknown.

Clones were sequenced by immunoSEQ multiplex PCR, and TCRdb holds only the in-frame ones, with some missing. The profile covers nearly 1 million clones, with around 80% appearing a single time and about 1.5% taken by the ten largest. The CDR3 runs to 15 residues. The V end was cut by 2 bases, the J end by 10 bases, with 15 bases between. CDR1 and CDR2 (germline): SGHVS, FNYEAQ. Sequencing was performed on memory CD4+ T cells sorted from blood. Subset meaning: CD45RA-negative fraction. This TCR derives from a man aged 18 to 30 in good health. The chain uses TRBV7-6 and TRBJ1-6, with a possible D match to TRBD1 (6 bases). Written as DNA, the CDR3 is TGTGCCAGCAGCTTAAGGCGGGGGGCGGAATCACCCCTCCACTTT. It yields the protein CASSLRRGAESPLHF. Using reference TRBV7-6 and TRBJ1-6 for the parts outside the CDR3, the full variable domain is GAGVSQSPRYKVTKRGQDVALRCDPISGHVSLYWYRQALGQGPEFLTYFNYEAQQDKSGLPNDRFSAERPEGSISTLTIQRTEQRDSAMYRCASSLRRGAESPLHFGNGTRLTVT.